This note documents a single T cell receptor (beta chain) sequence. Its matching antigen is unknown. From germline, CDR1 is LGHNT and CDR2 FRNRAP. The CDR3 runs to 15 residues. V was cut by 0 bases and J by 5 bases, with 13 bases left in between. Sample donors were healthy Caucasian individuals that came from Russia, aged roughly 6 to 90. The sample is drawn from a study of blood T cells in healthy people across ages. Study-wide results and limits: Roughly linear declines in TCR beta diversity per million T cells occurred with age.

For the second PCR, which ran for about 7 to 11 cycles, a sample-barcoded 5' primer and a J-beta primer mix were used. A tag from a template-switch adaptor with 12 random nucleotides marked each cDNA molecule. TCRdb passed the 5' RACE reads through MiXCR, listing each CDR3 protein once. The sample lists hundreds of thousands of distinct CDR3 sequences, approximately 25% occurring once. The data were also submitted as part of a second study, on T cells of mothers and their children. Per that paper: Each 15 ul cDNA reaction used 1.5 ug RNA; all RNA was used.

Sequenced sample: blood. V usage is TRBV12-5 and J usage is TRBJ2-5; TRBD2 is a possible D gene (7 bases). The origin of this receptor is a boy younger than 18 in good health. CDR3 amino acids: CASGLVPGGWETQYF. The CDR3 DNA follows: TGTGCTAGTGGTTTGGTACCGGGGGGCTGGGAGACCCAGTACTTC.